The TCR beta chain described here comes from a study of cytomegalovirus exposure and HLA in healthy donors. Study summary: Ancestry clustering placed about four fifths of around 400 genotyped donors in the Caucasian-associated cluster.

This clone was observed a few times. Its antigen remains unidentified. The germline gives CDR1 GTSNPN, CDR2 SVGIG (reference sequence). The V segment lost 7 bases and the J segment 8 bases; nucleotides outside the gene matches: 8. CDR3 length: 12 amino acids. Whole-study results and caveats: Researchers reported that three CMV-associated chains were confirmed in vitro as CMV antigen-specific. Sequencing artifact likely explains a cluster of highly shared sequence variants.

The PCR contained 60 Vbeta and 13 Jbeta primers. Study processing details: A follow-up analysis tallied tens of millions of unique TCR beta chains, roughly 10 million shared. Generated by immunoSEQ multiplex PCR, the TCRdb table keeps only in-frame clones and is missing some. That table gives V, J and clone size, and the DNA gave D and trimming. The sample contains under 250,000 clones, 76% of which appear only once. The chain recombines TRBV30 with TRBJ1-5, with 7 bases that match TRBD1. Sequencing was done on a sample of PBMCs. The receptor was isolated from a young man in good health and CMV-seronegative. This CDR3 reads CAFRQGRKPQHF. The CDR3 DNA reads TGTGCCTTTAGACAGGGTAGGAAGCCCCAGCATTTT.